These 10 T cell receptor beta chains were all obtained from the same sample, sequenced in a study of PD-1 blockade in classical Hodgkin lymphoma. Time point indicated: newly diagnosed, previously untreated cHL patient sample. Clones were read by immunoSEQ multiplex PCR, and TCRdb kept only the in-frame ones, dropping some. The sample holds roughly 70,000 clones, 93% seen once. Material for sequencing was peripheral blood mononuclear cells (PBMCs). The receptors derive from a human donor with classical Hodgkin lymphoma.

The gene calls are TRBV7-9 and TRBJ1-6; 9 nucleotides match TRBD1. CDR3 length: 13 residues. Unmatched junction bases numbered 0, after V lost 3 bases and J lost 9 bases. The V gene's germline CDR1 is SEHNR and CDR2 FQNEAQ (reference sequence). The CDR3 DNA is TGTGCCAGCAGCTTGACAGGGGGTTCACCCCTCCACTTT. This codes for CASSLTGGSPLHF.

This chain joins TRBV5-8 and TRBJ2-4; D might be TRBD1 (6 bases). The CDR3 loop spans 15 amino acids. Trimming removed 0 bases at V and 0 bases at J, with 7 bases between. Germline values: CDR1 SGHTS, CDR2 YDEGEE. Here the CDR3 DNA reads TGTGCCAGCAGCTTGGCAGGGGTAGCCAAAAACATTCAGTACTTC. The encoded protein is CASSLAGVAKNIQYF.

The rearrangement links TRBV12-2 to TRBJ1-1. TRBV12-2 is recorded as a pseudogene. The CDR3 is 18 residues long. In DNA form, the CDR3 reads TGTGCAAGTCGCTTAGGCCTCTTCTGCCGGGGGGTGAACACTGAAGCTTTCTTT. Protein product: CASRLGLFCRGVNTEAFF.

The chain is built from TRBV28 and TRBJ1-1; D not resolved. Looked up from germline, CDR1 is MDHEN and CDR2 is SYDVKM. V lost 8 bases and J lost 1, with 8 bases in between. The CDR3 length is 12 residues. The CDR3 nucleotides read TGTGCCAGCTTGTTTAAGAACACTGAAGCTTTCTTT. Translating it yields CASLFKNTEAFF.

The J gene is TRBJ2-3, the V gene TRBV15, with a tentative D call TRBD2 (6 bases). Trimming took 0 bases from V and 1 from J, leaving 17 bases between them. The CDR3 runs 18 residues. Germline CDR1 LNHNV, CDR2 YYDKDF (reference sequence). CDR3 nucleotides: TGTGCCACCAGCAGAGATGAGTTCCCGGGGGACGGCACAGATACGCAGTATTTT. Protein: CATSRDEFPGDGTDTQYF.

The chain couples TRBV30 to TRBJ2-7; 9 bases are shared with TRBD1. The CDR3 contains 14 residues. Trimming took 4 bases from V and 3 from J; bases not matched to a gene: 7. CDR1 is GTSNPN, CDR2 SVGIG, per germline (reference sequence). CDR3 sequence: CAWTPMDRGYEQYF. In nucleotides, the CDR3 is TGTGCCTGGACCCCGATGGACAGGGGCTACGAGCAGTACTTC.

The V call is TRBV19, the J call TRBJ2-4; no clear D. CDR1 and CDR2 from the germline V gene are LNHDA and SQIVND (reference sequence). V lost 5 bases to trimming and J lost 0 bases, with 11 bases between them. This CDR3 is built from 15 residues. The CDR3 loop is CASSAGSGAKNIQYF. The CDR3, as DNA: TGTGCCAGTAGTGCAGGTTCTGGAGCCAAAAACATTCAGTACTTC.

The V gene is TRBV7-6, the J gene TRBJ1-3; TRBD1 matches at 8 bases. The CDR3 has 16 amino acids. J lost 2 bases, V lost 3 bases, and 6 bases had no gene match. Germline V gene data show CDR1 as SGHVS and CDR2 as FNYEAQ. CDR3 loop: CASSFGQGGTGNTIYF. In nucleotides, the CDR3 is TGTGCCAGCAGCTTTGGACAGGGCGGCACTGGAAACACCATATATTTT.

This chain links TRBV28 with TRBJ2-7; 7 bases line up with TRBD1. The J segment lost 0 bases and the V segment lost 4 bases, leaving 6 bases of the junction unmatched. The germline V gene encodes CDR1 MDHEN and CDR2 SYDVKM. The CDR3 spans 15 residues. The chain's CDR3 is CASSSGGQSSYEQYF. CDR3 coding DNA: TGTGCCAGCAGTTCTGGGGGACAGAGCTCCTACGAGCAGTACTTC.

In its sample, this clone was seen once. The V and J genes are TRBV5-4 and TRBJ2-2, with 11 bases lining up with TRBD2. V shed 4 bases, J shed 7 bases, and the junction held 9 bases outside the gene matches. This CDR3 comprises 16 residues. Germline V CDR1 and CDR2: SGHNT, YYREEE (reference sequence). This CDR3 reads CASSQGLAGGGGELFF. Here the CDR3 DNA reads TGTGCCAGCAGCCAGGGGCTAGCGGGGGGCGGCGGGGAGCTGTTTTTT.